This T cell receptor (beta chain) comes out of a study of blood T cell repertoires in COVID-19. V was clipped by 4 bases and J by 1 base, with 12 bases between them. Germline CDR1 is SGHRS and CDR2 is YFSETQ. There are 16 residues in the CDR3. In the source study's methods: Reference gene primer amplification gave nucleated cell count estimates. Assay used: immunoSEQ multiplex PCR; TCRdb lists only in-frame clones, some missing. V and J calls and clone size come straight from that table; D and trimming were deduced from the DNA. Of under 40,000 clones in the sample, 75% to 90% were seen once. Material for sequencing was peripheral blood. The V and J genes are TRBV5-1 and TRBJ2-6, with D tentatively TRBD2 (6 bases). The sequence derives from a human donor in a cohort sampled during active COVID-19. CDR3 DNA sequence: TGCGCCAGCAGCCCGGACGGGACTTCTGGGGCCAACGTCCTGACTTTC. This codes for CASSPDGTSGANVLTF.